Below are 20 T cell receptor beta chains sequenced from a single sample in a study of cytomegalovirus exposure and HLA in healthy donors. Sequencing used immunoSEQ multiplex PCR; TCRdb keeps in-frame clones, though not all of them. Among some 260,000 clones listed, about 92% were seen once. Sequenced input: PBMCs. The receptors were gathered from a woman aged 25-40 years in good health and CMV-seronegative.

In nucleotides, the CDR3 is TGTGCCAGCAGCTTAGGAGGGGGCGGTGAAAAACTGTTTTTT. The encoded protein is CASSLGGGGEKLFF. The chain joins TRBV7-8 to TRBJ1-4; TRBD1 aligns across 7 bases. Trimming removed 1 base from V and 7 bases from J; junction bases left unmatched: 3. CDR3 length: 14 residues. Germline CDR1 and CDR2: SGHVS and FQNEAQ. Full variable domain (rest looked up from reference TRBV7-8 and TRBJ1-4): GAGVSQSPRYKVAKRGQDVALRCDPISGHVSLFWYQQALGQGPEFLTYFQNEAQLDKSGLPSDRFFAERPEGSVSTLKIQRTQQEDSAVYLCASSLGGGGEKLFFGSGTQLSVL.

The rearrangement uses TRBV28 and TRBJ2-7; 10 bases map to TRBD2. Germline loops: CDR1 MDHEN, CDR2 SYDVKM. Trimming took 3 bases from V and 6 from J; bases not matched to a gene: 5. The CDR3 sequence is 14 residues long. Here the CDR3 DNA reads TGTGCCAGCAGTTTGGTAGCGGGAGGTCTCGAGCAGTACTTC. Its protein is CASSLVAGGLEQYF. The full variable domain, completed using reference TRBV28 and TRBJ2-7, is DVKVTQSSRYLVKRTGEKVFLECVQDMDHENMFWYRQDPGLGLRLIYFSYDVKMKEKGDIPEGYSVSREKKERFSLILESASTNQTSMYLCASSLVAGGLEQYFGPGTRLTVT.

The rearrangement uses TRBV4-1 and TRBJ2-3; 15 nucleotides match TRBD2. The CDR3 spans 18 residues. Germline V gene sequence: CDR1 MGHRA, CDR2 YSYEKL. Unmatched junction bases numbered 7, after V lost 2 bases and J lost 4 bases. The CDR3 DNA follows: TGCGCCAGCAGCCAACTTGGGACTAGCGGGAGGTCGGCAGATACGCAGTATTTT. This gives the protein CASSQLGTSGRSADTQYF.

J is TRBJ2-6 and V is TRBV27; D gene ambiguous. The V gene lost 7 bases and the J gene lost 0 bases, with 10 bases spanning the gap. The length of the CDR3 is 15 residues. Germline CDR1 reads MNHEY; CDR2 reads SMNVEV (reference sequence). The CDR3, as DNA: TGTGCCAGCACTACATCAAACTCTGGGGCCAACGTCCTGACTTTC. It codes for CASTTSNSGANVLTF.

The CDR3 is CASSLQYNEQFF. CDR3 nucleotide sequence: TGTGCCAGCAGCTTACAATACAATGAGCAGTTCTTC. V gene TRBV7-9 combines with J gene TRBJ2-1, with unresolved D. This CDR3 spans 12 amino acids. Trimming stripped 2 bases from V and 4 bases from J, with 3 bases between. The germline V gene has CDR1 SEHNR and CDR2 FQNEAQ (reference sequence).

The chain recombines TRBV11-2 with TRBJ2-7; 7 bases align to TRBD1. V lost 2 bases and J lost 3; bases outside the gene matches: 4. CDR1 SGHAT and CDR2 FQNNGV come from the germline V gene. The CDR3 is made up of 14 amino acids. CDR3 DNA: TGTGCCAGCAGCTTACAGCGACAGGGCTACGAGCAGTACTTC. Translated: CASSLQRQGYEQYF.

The rearrangement uses TRBV19 and TRBJ2-2; 8 bases align to TRBD1. The CDR3 runs 13 residues. Germline CDR1 and CDR2: LNHDA and SQIVND (reference sequence). V lost 6 bases to trimming and J lost 5 bases; unmatched junction nucleotides: 2. CDR3 DNA sequence: TGTGCCAGTAGAGGACAGGGAACCGGGGAGCTGTTTTTT. Translated, it gives CASRGQGTGELFF.

CDR3 sequence: CASSQWGQGSEKLFF. The CDR3 DNA reads TGCGCCAGCAGCCAATGGGGACAGGGGAGTGAAAAACTGTTTTTT. The V call is TRBV4-3, the J call TRBJ1-4, with TRBD1 matching 10 bases. The germline gives CDR1 LGHNA, CDR2 YSLEER. The J segment lost 7 bases and the V segment lost 2 bases, leaving 4 bases of the junction unmatched. The CDR3 is 15 residues long.

The J gene is TRBJ2-1, the V gene TRBV27; TRBD1 matches at 12 bases. With 2 bases clipped from V and 8 bases from J, the junction kept 7 bases outside the gene matches. Germline CDR1 and CDR2: MNHEY and SMNVEV (reference sequence). The CDR3 loop spans 16 amino acids. The CDR3 sequence is CASSLAGTGGRDEQFF. Written as DNA, the CDR3 is TGTGCCAGCAGTTTAGCCGGGACAGGGGGCAGAGATGAGCAGTTCTTC.

The chain links TRBV6-5 to TRBJ1-1, with 7 bases matching TRBD1. CDR3 length: 13 amino acids. The V gene's germline CDR1 is MNHEY and CDR2 SVGAGI. V shed 2 bases and J 6 bases; nucleotides not matched to a gene: 3. The CDR3 sequence is CASSYEDRSEAFF. CDR3 DNA: TGTGCCAGCAGTTACGAGGACAGGTCTGAAGCTTTCTTT.

V usage is TRBV11-2 and J usage is TRBJ2-1, with D possibly TRBD2 on 6 matching bases. The CDR3 is 18 amino acids. V was trimmed by 0 bases and J by 4 bases, leaving 19 bases between them. Germline CDR1 SGHAT, CDR2 FQNNGV. The CDR3 here is CASSLDHLVAVLYNEQFF. DNA for the CDR3: TGTGCCAGCAGCTTAGATCACCTCGTAGCGGTCCTTTACAATGAGCAGTTCTTC.

The chain links TRBV2 to TRBJ2-5; 7 bases are shared with TRBD2. The CDR3 has 14 residues. From germline, CDR1 is SNHLY and CDR2 FYNNEI. V was pared by 2 bases and J by 9 bases, with 9 bases of the junction left unmatched. The CDR3 spells CASSELGTTSPQYF. The DNA of the CDR3 is TGTGCCAGCAGTGAACTCGGGACTACCTCTCCCCAGTACTTC.

The rearrangement links TRBV13 to TRBJ1-5; no definite D call. Germline CDR1 is PRHDT and CDR2 is FYEKMQ (reference sequence). The CDR3 spans 13 residues. Trimming left V 0 bases short and J 3 bases short, with 3 bases between. The CDR3 sequence is CASSLGTNQPQHF. The CDR3 region has the DNA TGTGCCAGCAGCTTAGGGACCAATCAGCCCCAGCATTTT.

The rearrangement uses TRBV5-5 and TRBJ2-3; weak D call: TRBD1 (5 bases). This CDR3 spans 14 amino acids. CDR1 and CDR2 from the germline V gene are SGHKS and YYEKEE (reference sequence). V gave up 0 bases and J gave up 1 base, with 6 bases separating them. Here the CDR3 DNA reads TGTGCCAGCAGCTTGGAACAGGGCACAGATACGCAGTATTTT. Amino acid sequence: CASSLEQGTDTQYF.

This chain connects TRBV19 to TRBJ2-7; 10 nucleotides line up with TRBD1. The J segment lost 3 bases and the V segment lost 1 base, leaving 3 bases of the junction unmatched. The CDR3 length is 15 residues. Germline V gene sequence: CDR1 LNHDA, CDR2 SQIVND (reference sequence). The CDR3 region has the DNA TGTGCCAGTAGTATAGGACAGGGGGCTCTCTACGAGCAGTACTTC. This translates into CASSIGQGALYEQYF.

Regarding this clone: Other DNA sequences of this sample code for an identical CDR3. The V and J genes are TRBV19 and TRBJ2-7, with TRBD1 identical over 8 bases. The germline CDR1 and CDR2 sequences are LNHDA and SQIVND (reference sequence). The J segment lost 0 bases and the V segment lost 5 bases, leaving 6 bases of the junction unmatched. The CDR3 runs to 15 residues. CDR3 loop: CASSVGQGVSYEQYF. The CDR3 nucleotides are TGTGCCAGTAGTGTCGGACAGGGCGTCTCCTACGAGCAGTACTTC.

The V gene is TRBV11-2, the J gene TRBJ2-7, with 9 bases matching TRBD2. The germline V gene encodes CDR1 SGHAT and CDR2 FQNNGV. CDR3 length equals 13 residues. Germline trimming cut 1 base from V and 7 bases from J; bases unmatched to any gene: 2. The CDR3 nucleotides read TGTGCCAGCAGCTTAGGACTAGCGGTAGAGCAGTACTTC. This codes for CASSLGLAVEQYF.

V and J are TRBV5-1 and TRBJ1-1, with D perhaps TRBD1 (6 bases). CDR1 and CDR2 from the germline V gene are SGHRS and YFSETQ. V was pared by 4 bases and J by 11 bases, with 15 bases between. The CDR3 contains 12 residues. This CDR3 is CASSPDSRWAFF. The DNA for the CDR3 is TGCGCCAGCAGCCCGGACAGCCGGTGGGCTTTCTTT.

In this sample, this clone turned up once. This chain uses TRBV25-1 with TRBJ2-7; no reliable D call. Germline V gives CDR1 MGHDK, CDR2 SYGVNS. The CDR3 loop spans 15 amino acids. The ends were cut back, 2 bases at V and 7 bases at J, with 18 bases in the middle. The CDR3 region is CASSEGSGLMGEQYF. The CDR3 nucleotides are TGTGCCAGCAGTGAAGGGTCCGGGCTGATGGGTGAGCAGTACTTC.

This clone was detected only once. V gene TRBV5-4 combines with J gene TRBJ2-2; tentatively, D is TRBD2 (5 bases). CDR3 length: 14 residues. V lost 2 bases and J 7 bases, leaving 12 bases between the germline ends. From germline, CDR1 is SGHNT and CDR2 YYREEE (reference sequence). The CDR3 protein is CASSLSDGLGELFF. The CDR3 nucleotides read TGTGCCAGCAGCTTAAGTGACGGACTCGGGGAGCTGTTTTTT. Looking up the rest from reference TRBV5-4 and TRBJ2-2 gives the full variable domain: ETGVTQSPTHLIKTRGQQVTLRCSSQSGHNTVSWYQQALGQGPQFIFQYYREEENGRGNFPPRFSGLQFPNYSSELNVNALELDDSALYLCASSLSDGLGELFFGEGSRLTVL.